Shown below are 22 T cell receptor beta chains from a single sample sequenced in a study of blood T cells in healthy people across ages. Using a J-beta primer mix together with a sample-barcoded 5' primer, a second PCR was run for roughly 7 to 11 cycles. TCRdb reprocessed the 5' RACE reads via MiXCR and lists one record per CDR3 protein. The sample includes hundreds of thousands of distinct CDR3 sequences, less than 80% of them seen just once. The sequenced sample was blood. These receptors originate from a man aged 30 to 39 in good health.

The gene calls are TRBV9 and TRBJ2-2; 7 bases are shared with TRBD1. The V gene end was trimmed by 3 bases and the J gene end by 1 base; junction bases not matched to a gene: 12. Germline loops: CDR1 SGDLS, CDR2 YYNGEE. The CDR3 is 18 residues long. The CDR3 nucleotides are TGTGCCAGCAGCGCCCGTATAACAGGGGAAGGGAACACCGGGGAGCTGTTTTTT. It yields the protein CASSARITGEGNTGELFF. Combining the CDR3 with reference TRBV9 and TRBJ2-2 gives the whole variable domain DSGVTQTPKHLITATGQRVTLRCSPRSGDLSVYWYQQSLDQGLQFLIQYYNGEERAKGNILERFSAQQFPDLHSELNLSSLELGDSALYFCASSARITGEGNTGELFFGEGSRLTVL.

The sample holds a few counts of this clonotype. The CDR3 loop is CASSTLENTQYF. Written as DNA, the CDR3 is TGTGCCAGCAGTACCCTGGAAAATACGCAGTATTTT. V is TRBV6-2 or TRBV6-3 and J is TRBJ2-3; no clear D. There are 12 residues in the CDR3. Germline V lookup: CDR1 MNHEY, CDR2 SVGEGT. Trimming left V 5 bases short and J 7 bases short, with 10 bases between.

CDR3: CASSQEETGHHGYTF. For the CDR3, the DNA is TGTGCCAGCAGCCAAGAAGAGACAGGGCATCATGGCTACACCTTC. The chain employs TRBV3-1 and TRBJ1-2, with 7 positions matching TRBD1. CDR1 and CDR2 from the germline V gene are LGHDT and YNNKEL (reference sequence). V trimming: 0 bases; J trimming: 6 bases; junction bases outside the gene matches: 7. The CDR3 has 15 residues.

This clonotype showed up just once. The chain couples TRBV28 to TRBJ1-4; TRBD1 agrees at 8 bases. CDR1 and CDR2 (germline): MDHEN, SYDVKM. The CDR3 is 17 amino acids. Germline trimming cut 5 bases from V and 6 bases from J; bases unmatched to any gene: 14. The CDR3 bases are TGTGCCAGCAGTACTATCAAAAAGGGACAGGACTATGAAAAACTGTTTTTT. Translation: CASSTIKKGQDYEKLFF.

V usage is TRBV20-1 and J usage is TRBJ1-5; 8 nucleotides match TRBD1. This CDR3 region has 14 residues. V trimming: 3 bases; J trimming: 6 bases; junction bases outside the gene matches: 7. Germline assignment: CDR1 DFQATT and CDR2 SNEGSKA (reference sequence). In DNA form, the CDR3 reads TGCAGTGCTAGCCACGGACAGGGATTTCAGCCCCAGCATTTT. This translates into CSASHGQGFQPQHF.

This clonotype was counted once. CDR3 sequence: CASSVNIRDYEQYF. CDR3 in DNA: TGTGCCAGCAGCGTTAATATCCGGGACTACGAGCAGTACTTC. This chain links TRBV11-2 with TRBJ2-7, with D perhaps matching TRBD2 (5 bases). Germline loops: CDR1 SGHAT, CDR2 FQNNGV. CDR3 length equals 14 residues. Trimming removed 5 bases from V and 3 bases from J, with 14 bases in between.

The CDR3 DNA sequence: TGTGCCAGCAGCCAAGTGGGAGACACGACGGTGAATGAGCAGTTCTTC. It codes for CASSQVGDTTVNEQFF. V is TRBV4-2 and J is TRBJ2-1; the D gene is possibly TRBD2 (5 bases). Germline V gene lookup returns CDR1 LGHNA and CDR2 YNFKEQ. V was shortened by 1 base and J by 7 bases, with 17 bases between the two germline ends. This CDR3 contains 16 residues.

V usage is TRBV20-1 and J usage is TRBJ2-5; 8 nucleotides align to TRBD2. The CDR3 spans 15 residues. Germline CDR1 and CDR2: DFQATT and SNEGSKA (reference sequence). The V and J ends lost 4 bases and 4 bases, in that order; junction bases with no gene match: 11. This CDR3 is CSAIEPGGRAETQYF. CDR3 bases: TGCAGTGCTATTGAACCGGGGGGGCGCGCAGAGACCCAGTACTTC.

This clonotype turned up a few times. The chain links TRBV10-3 to TRBJ2-5, with D uncertain. Trimming shortened V by 2 bases and J by 5 bases, and 12 bases separated the two germline ends. The germline CDR1 and CDR2 sequences are ENHRY and SYGVKD. This CDR3 has 14 amino acids. CDR3 nucleotide sequence: TGTGCCATCAGTGAGCACGAACCCGGGGAGACCCAGTACTTC. It translates to CAISEHEPGETQYF.

This chain uses TRBV4-2 with TRBJ1-4; no firm D call. Germline V lookup: CDR1 LGHNA, CDR2 YNFKEQ. V lost 0 bases and J lost 13, with 9 bases in between. The CDR3 is 12 residues long. DNA of the CDR3: TGTGCCAGCAGCCAAGATTTAAGAGGACTGTTTTTT. Its protein is CASSQDLRGLFF.

Worth noting for this clonotype: A much larger clone differs by one base, so this may be a read error. The chain combines TRBV3-1 with TRBJ2-6; tentative D call: TRBD1 (6 bases). This CDR3 is built from 16 residues. The V end was cut by 5 bases, the J end by 0 bases, with 11 bases between. Per the germline V gene, CDR1 is LGHDT and CDR2 is YNNKEL (reference sequence). CDR3 nucleotide sequence: TGTGCCAGCAGCACAGACAGGAGCTCTGGGGCCAACGTCCTGACTTTC. It translates to CASSTDRSSGANVLTF.

The table lists this clonotype with a few counts. The rearrangement joins TRBV12-3 or TRBV12-4 to TRBJ2-5; D gene unclear. The end of the DNA aligns better with TRBJ2-7, so the J call may be wrong. This CDR3 is built from 12 residues. The CDR3 region is CASSLLIYEQYF. The CDR3, as DNA: TGTGCCAGCAGTTTACTTATTTACGAGCAGTACTTC.

This rearrangement joins TRBV7-6 to TRBJ2-4; the D gene is possibly TRBD2 (5 bases). CDR3 length: 16 amino acids. From germline, CDR1 is SGHVS and CDR2 FNYEAQ. The V end was cut by 1 base, the J end by 13 bases, with 23 bases between. The CDR3 region is CASSLGGGPPSREQYF. CDR3 DNA sequence: TGTGCCAGCAGCTTAGGAGGCGGACCCCCCTCTAGGGAGCAGTACTTC.

This clonotype occurred a few times. V is TRBV7-2 and J is TRBJ1-6; D is possibly TRBD1 (6 bases). The CDR3 has 14 amino acids. The germline CDR1 and CDR2 sequences are SGHTA and FQGNSA. V gave up 5 bases and J gave up 8 bases, with 13 bases separating them. The CDR3 sequence is CASSPRPGDSPLHF. CDR3 in DNA: TGTGCCAGCAGCCCCCGGCCAGGGGATTCACCCCTCCACTTT.

The chain uses TRBV20-1 and TRBJ2-4, with a tentative D call TRBD2 (5 bases). V was clipped by 5 bases and J by 15 bases, with 17 bases between them. Germline-derived CDR1 and CDR2 are DFQATT and SNEGSKA (reference sequence). This CDR3 region has 11 residues. CDR3 residues: CSADTGFLSYF. The CDR3 DNA reads as TGCAGTGCTGACACGGGATTCCTGTCGTACTTC.

The rearrangement links TRBV7-2 to TRBJ2-5, with D tentatively TRBD1 or TRBD2 (7 bases each). The tail of the sequence fits TRBJ2-7 better, so the J call may be wrong. Germline CDR1 is SGHTA and CDR2 is FQGNSA. This CDR3 spans 14 amino acids. The CDR3 sequence is CARSAQGGTYEQYF. The CDR3 bases are TGTGCCAGAAGCGCCCAGGGGGGGACCTACGAGCAGTACTTC.

The chain joins TRBV27 to TRBJ2-7; D is perhaps TRBD1 (5 bases). With the DNA end fitting TRBJ2-5 better, the J assignment may be wrong. CDR1 is MNHEY and CDR2 is SMNVEV in the germline V gene (reference sequence). This CDR3 is 12 amino acids long. The CDR3 region is CASSPFTGTQYF. CDR3 sequence (DNA): TGTGCCAGCAGTCCTTTCACAGGGACCCAGTACTTC.

This sequence joins TRBV20-1 and TRBJ2-7; D unclear. This CDR3 comprises 11 residues. V gave up 5 bases and J gave up 7 bases, with 12 bases separating them. The germline gives CDR1 DFQATT, CDR2 SNEGSKA (reference sequence). The CDR3 DNA sequence: TGCAGTGCTGATCTTCCCCCTGAGCAGTACTTC. This codes for CSADLPPEQYF.

The chain joins TRBV27 to TRBJ1-4, with D uncertain. V was trimmed by 0 bases and J by 0 bases, leaving 8 bases between them. Germline loops: CDR1 MNHEY, CDR2 SMNVEV (reference sequence). The CDR3 loop spans 16 amino acids. The CDR3 loop reads CASSLSYGATNEKLFF. DNA of the CDR3: TGTGCCAGCAGTTTATCATACGGGGCAACTAATGAAAAACTGTTTTTT.

The chain has TRBV6-6 and TRBJ1-1; D remains ambiguous. This CDR3 is 11 amino acids long. Germline V gene data show CDR1 as MNHNY and CDR2 as SVGAGI (reference sequence). Trimming took off 3 bases at V and 6 bases at J, with 5 bases between the two ends. CDR3 residues: CASSYEPEAFF. CDR3 sequence (DNA): TGTGCCAGCAGTTATGAGCCTGAAGCTTTCTTT.

V and J are TRBV4-2 and TRBJ2-7, with D maybe TRBD2 (5 bases). This CDR3 has 15 amino acids. V was trimmed by 2 bases and J by 2 bases, leaving 13 bases between them. Germline assignment: CDR1 LGHNA and CDR2 YNFKEQ. DNA of the CDR3: TGTGCCAGCAGCCAACTTAGCGTCGGGGCCTACGAGCAGTACTTC. Residues: CASSQLSVGAYEQYF.

The chain combines TRBV29-1 with TRBJ2-7; D uncertain. V was cut by 5 bases and J by 0 bases, with 14 bases left in between. Germline CDR1 and CDR2: SQVTM and ANQGSEA. This CDR3 has 14 residues. CDR3 sequence (DNA): TGCAGCGTTCTAGAACACTTGAGCTCCTACGAGCAGTACTTC. It translates to CSVLEHLSSYEQYF.